The 30 T cell receptor beta chains given below trace back to one sample, sequenced in a study of blood T cell repertoires in COVID-19. This table comes from immunoSEQ multiplex PCR, and its TCRdb copy is limited to in-frame clones, with some not included. Found here are 130,000 or so clones, 82% of them singletons; the top ten hold 3.5% to 5.5%. The sequenced material came from peripheral blood. The receptor set was obtained from a woman aged 70-85 years with acute or convalescent COVID-19.

The chain recombines TRBV2 with TRBJ1-2; 7 nucleotides agree with TRBD1. This CDR3 comprises 14 residues. Per germline, CDR1 SNHLY and CDR2 FYNNEI. V shed 6 bases, J shed 2 bases, and the junction held 6 bases outside the gene matches. CDR3 region: CASRPGGNNYGYTF. The DNA for the CDR3 is TGTGCCAGCAGGCCAGGGGGAAACAACTATGGCTACACCTTC.

The gene calls are TRBV11-3 and TRBJ2-3; tentatively, D is TRBD2 (6 bases). The germline CDR1 and CDR2 sequences are SGHNT and YENEEA. The CDR3 is 17 residues long. With 1 base removed from V and 1 base from J, the gap between germline ends came to 15 bases. CDR3 region: CASSLVAGIGGTDTQYF. DNA for the CDR3: TGTGCCAGCAGCTTAGTGGCGGGAATCGGGGGCACAGATACGCAGTATTTT.

In this sample, this clone turned up a few times. V is TRBV19 and J is TRBJ1-5, with D perhaps matching TRBD1 (6 bases). Trimming took 7 bases from V and 7 from J, leaving 14 bases between them. Germline V CDR1 and CDR2: LNHDA, SQIVND (reference sequence). The CDR3 length is 13 residues. The CDR3 coding sequence is TGTGCCAGTACTCAAACAGGGAAACAGCCCCAGCATTTT. This sequence encodes CASTQTGKQPQHF. Together with reference TRBV19 and TRBJ1-5, the CDR3 gives the full variable domain: DGGITQSPKYLFRKEGQNVTLSCEQNLNHDAMYWYRQDPGQGLRLIYYSQIVNDFQKGDIAEGYSVSREKKESFPLTVTSAQKNPTAFYLCASTQTGKQPQHFGDGTRLSIL.

The chain links TRBV19 to TRBJ1-2; D is perhaps TRBD1 (6 bases). V dropped 9 bases and J dropped 7 bases, with 21 bases sitting between them. This CDR3 is built from 14 residues. The germline gives CDR1 LNHDA, CDR2 SQIVND (reference sequence). The CDR3 nucleotides read TGTGCCAGCACACAGGGATCCGTGAAGTTTGGCTACACCTTC. Protein: CASTQGSVKFGYTF.

This clone was recorded a few times. The gene calls are TRBV11-3 and TRBJ1-1; TRBD1 might be the D (5 bases). The CDR3 spans 13 residues. The ends were cut back, 1 base at V and 7 bases at J, with 10 bases in the middle. Germline-derived CDR1 and CDR2 are SGHNT and YENEEA. This CDR3 reads CASSLGGVSEAFF. The DNA of the CDR3 is TGTGCCAGCAGCTTAGGGGGGGTCAGTGAAGCTTTCTTT.

This rearrangement joins TRBV5-6 to TRBJ1-4, with 7 positions matching TRBD1. The germline V gene encodes CDR1 SGHDT and CDR2 YYEEEE. The CDR3 has 16 amino acids. V dropped 0 bases and J dropped 7; count of bases not matched to a gene: 9. CDR3 amino acids: CASSLAGQPSSEKLFF. The DNA of the CDR3 is TGTGCCAGCAGCTTGGCGGGACAGCCCTCTTCTGAAAAACTGTTTTTT.

The chain has TRBV5-4 and TRBJ2-7; D unresolved. The CDR3 length is 15 residues. V was cut by 0 bases and J by 3 bases, with 13 bases left in between. The germline V gene has CDR1 SGHNT and CDR2 YYREEE (reference sequence). The CDR3 DNA sequence: TGTGCCAGCAGCTTGGACAGCAAGTACAACTACGAGCAGTACGTC. Translated: CASSLDSKYNYEQYV.

The V call is TRBV11-3, the J call TRBJ1-1; 7 bases are a match to TRBD1. The CDR3 length is 15 residues. V was pared by 1 base and J by 2 bases, with 4 bases of the junction left unmatched. CDR1 is SGHNT and CDR2 is YENEEA in the germline V gene. The CDR3 loop is CASSLVWDSNTEAFF. The CDR3 DNA sequence: TGTGCCAGCAGCTTAGTATGGGACAGCAACACTGAAGCTTTCTTT.

The chain recombines TRBV5-6 with TRBJ1-2; D uncertain. This CDR3 has 14 amino acids. Per germline, CDR1 SGHDT and CDR2 YYEEEE. V gave up 4 bases and J gave up 2 bases, with 12 bases separating them. The CDR3 bases are TGTGCCAGCAGCCGGGGAGAAAGGAACTATGGCTACACCTTC. This sequence encodes CASSRGERNYGYTF.

V is TRBV6-5 and J is TRBJ1-2; D might be TRBD1 (5 bases). The CDR3 length is 16 residues. Trimming pared 2 bases from V and 6 bases from J, leaving 19 bases between. Germline loops: CDR1 MNHEY, CDR2 SVGAGI. In DNA form, the CDR3 reads TGTGCCAGCAGTTACGATCGATGGGGGGGGAGACATGGCTACACCTTC. Amino acid sequence: CASSYDRWGGRHGYTF.

The chain employs TRBV18 and TRBJ2-2; D is perhaps TRBD2 (6 bases). CDR1 is KGHSH, CDR2 LQKENI, per germline. The CDR3 is made up of 16 amino acids. With 0 bases removed from V and 2 bases from J, the gap between germline ends came to 10 bases. As DNA, the CDR3 is TGTGCCAGCTCACCACCGGGACTTAGAAACACCGGGGAGCTGTTTTTT. This codes for CASSPPGLRNTGELFF.

This clone showed up just a few times. V usage is TRBV28 and J usage is TRBJ1-3, with D maybe TRBD1 (5 bases). The CDR3 runs 15 residues. Deletions cut 6 bases from V and 4 bases from J, with 16 bases between. Germline V gene sequence: CDR1 MDHEN, CDR2 SYDVKM. CDR3 sequence: CASSLFRAGGNTIYF. The CDR3, as DNA: TGTGCCAGCAGCCTATTTAGGGCAGGGGGAAACACCATATATTTT.

DNA of the CDR3: TGTGCCAGTAGTCTTACGGGACAGGGGTTCACTGAAGCTTTCTTT. Its protein product is CASSLTGQGFTEAFF. The V and J genes are TRBV19 and TRBJ1-1; 10 bases agree with TRBD1. V shed 5 bases and J 4 bases; nucleotides not matched to a gene: 7. Germline values: CDR1 LNHDA, CDR2 SQIVND (reference sequence). CDR3 length: 15 residues.

The gene calls are TRBV4-1 and TRBJ1-4; TRBD1 might be the D (6 bases). Trimming took 4 bases from V and 7 from J, leaving 16 bases between them. The CDR3 covers 15 residues. From germline, CDR1 is MGHRA and CDR2 YSYEKL. CDR3 coding DNA: TGCGCCAGCAGCCCCGTGGGGAGGGGGGGTGAAAAACTGTTTTTT. Protein product: CASSPVGRGGEKLFF.

The chain joins TRBV13 to TRBJ1-2, with D possibly TRBD1 on 6 matching bases. The V end was cut by 5 bases, the J end by 4 bases, with 14 bases between. From germline, CDR1 is PRHDT and CDR2 FYEKMQ (reference sequence). The CDR3 runs 14 residues. The CDR3 region has the DNA TGTGCCAGCAGCCCCGGGGGGCCACTCTATGGCTACACCTTC. Protein: CASSPGGPLYGYTF.

V and J are TRBV7-2 and TRBJ1-5; weak D call: TRBD1 (5 bases). V lost 1 base to trimming and J lost 2 bases, with 15 bases between them. This CDR3 is built from 17 residues. The V gene's germline CDR1 is SGHTA and CDR2 FQGNSA. CDR3 DNA sequence: TGTGCCAGCAGCTTAGGAATTTTGTCGGGGGGCAATCAGCCCCAGCATTTT. Its protein is CASSLGILSGGNQPQHF.

In this sample, this clone turned up a few times. The chain employs TRBV19 and TRBJ1-1; D possibly corresponds to TRBD1 (5 bases). The CDR3 is made up of 14 amino acids. Germline V gene sequence: CDR1 LNHDA, CDR2 SQIVND (reference sequence). Between the trimmed V and J ends, which lost 4 bases and 1 base, there was a span of 10 bases. Written as DNA, the CDR3 is TGTGCCAGTAGTACAGGACATCCGAACACTGAAGCTTTCTTT. Residues: CASSTGHPNTEAFF.

CDR3 protein: CASRDRGRETQYF. Here the CDR3 DNA reads TGTGCCAGTAGGGACAGGGGGCGGGAGACCCAGTACTTC. The chain recombines TRBV19 with TRBJ2-5; 11 nucleotides align to TRBD1. After removal of 6 bases from V and 5 bases from J, the junction contained 2 bases not matched to a gene. CDR3 length equals 13 residues. Germline lookup yields CDR1 LNHDA and CDR2 SQIVND (reference sequence).

This sequence joins TRBV4-3 and TRBJ2-3; 12 bases match TRBD2. Germline CDR1 LGHNA, CDR2 YSLEER. The CDR3 consists of 18 residues. V lost 0 bases, J lost 2 bases, and 6 bases stayed unmatched. The CDR3 nucleotides are TGCGCCAGCAGCCAAGAGGTGCGGACTAGCGGGATCACAGATACGCAGTATTTT. Protein: CASSQEVRTSGITDTQYF.

The CDR3 coding sequence is TGTGCCAGCAGCTTTCTTGGCCCCCAAGAGACCCAGTACTTC. It specifies CASSFLGPQETQYF. The chain carries TRBV5-4 and TRBJ2-5; D ambiguous. V dropped 2 bases and J dropped 1 base, with 9 bases sitting between them. CDR3 length equals 14 residues. Germline V gives CDR1 SGHNT, CDR2 YYREEE (reference sequence). Full variable domain (remainder filled in from reference TRBV5-4 and TRBJ2-5): ETGVTQSPTHLIKTRGQQVTLRCSSQSGHNTVSWYQQALGQGPQFIFQYYREEENGRGNFPPRFSGLQFPNYSSELNVNALELDDSALYLCASSFLGPQETQYFGPGTRLLVL.

This chain uses TRBV12-5 with TRBJ1-4, with D unclear. Germline-derived CDR1 and CDR2 are LGHNT and FRNRAP. The CDR3 extends over 16 amino acids. Trimming took 3 bases from V and 2 from J, leaving 13 bases between them. The CDR3 protein is CASGFTEIYTNEKLFF. The CDR3 DNA reads as TGTGCTAGTGGTTTCACAGAAATCTACACTAATGAAAAACTGTTTTTT.

This sequence joins TRBV5-1 and TRBJ2-5; 8 bases line up with TRBD2. The junction had 6 bases not matched to a gene; V was cut back by 3 bases and J by 2 bases. The germline V gene has CDR1 SGHRS and CDR2 YFSETQ. CDR3 length equals 15 residues. The CDR3 sequence is CASSSGGAGQETQYF. As DNA, the CDR3 is TGCGCCAGCAGCTCCGGGGGGGCGGGGCAAGAGACCCAGTACTTC. Looking up the rest from reference TRBV5-1 and TRBJ2-5 gives the full variable domain: KAGVTQTPRYLIKTRGQQVTLSCSPISGHRSVSWYQQTPGQGLQFLFEYFSETQRNKGNFPGRFSGRQFSNSRSEMNVSTLELGDSALYLCASSSGGAGQETQYFGPGTRLLVL.

This clone has a count of ten or more. The chain is built from TRBV19 and TRBJ2-2; a weak D match, TRBD2 (5 bases). This CDR3 spans 13 amino acids. Germline loops: CDR1 LNHDA, CDR2 SQIVND (reference sequence). CDR3 coding DNA: TGTTCCTCTCGCGAGGGGAACACCGGGGAGCTGTTTTTT. Encoded protein: CSSREGNTGELFF.

The V call is TRBV5-6, the J call TRBJ1-2; no firm D call. This CDR3 has 12 residues. CDR1 is SGHDT, CDR2 YYEEEE, per germline. Trimming cost V 0 bases and J 5 bases, with 5 bases left between them. CDR3 sequence: CASSLARYGYTF. The DNA of the CDR3 is TGTGCCAGCAGCTTGGCCAGGTATGGCTACACCTTC.

This clone was counted between two and nine times. The genes are TRBV5-4 and TRBJ2-7; D may be TRBD2 (6 bases). This CDR3 spans 13 amino acids. CDR1 is SGHNT, CDR2 YYREEE, per germline (reference sequence). With 4 bases removed from V and 7 bases from J, the gap between germline ends came to 15 bases. Written as DNA, the CDR3 is TGTGCCAGCAGCGCCGGGTCCGCGGGAGAGCAGTACTTC. It specifies CASSAGSAGEQYF.

The chain joins TRBV7-2 to TRBJ1-2, with D perhaps matching TRBD1 (6 bases). The CDR3 has 16 residues. Germline loops: CDR1 SGHTA, CDR2 FQGNSA. Trimming shortened V by 5 bases and J by 1 base, and 17 bases separated the two germline ends. This CDR3 is CASSTTTGLINYGYTF. CDR3 DNA: TGTGCCAGCAGCACCACGACAGGACTGATTAACTATGGCTACACCTTC. The full variable domain, completed using reference TRBV7-2 and TRBJ1-2, is GAGVSQSPSNKVTEKGKDVELRCDPISGHTALYWYRQSLGQGLEFLIYFQGNSAPDKSGLPSDRFSAERTGGSVSTLTIQRTQQEDSAVYLCASSTTTGLINYGYTFGSGTRLTVV.

V is TRBV6-5 and J is TRBJ2-1; possible D gene TRBD2, 5 bases. The CDR3 totals 15 residues. Germline assignment: CDR1 MNHEY and CDR2 SVGAGI. V lost 7 bases to trimming and J lost 6 bases, with 19 bases between them. The CDR3 DNA is TGTGCCAGCACCCGGTTAGGGAGTTGGGTCAATGAGCAGTTCTTC. Translated, it gives CASTRLGSWVNEQFF.

This chain uses TRBV5-6 with TRBJ1-1; D call uncertain. The CDR3 extends over 14 amino acids. Germline V gives CDR1 SGHDT, CDR2 YYEEEE. The germline V and J ends were trimmed by 4 bases and 4 bases, with 14 bases remaining between them. The CDR3 reads CASSHRDSTTEAFF. The DNA of the CDR3 is TGTGCCAGCAGCCACCGAGATTCCACCACTGAAGCTTTCTTT.

The CDR3 here is CAWRGQGASEAFF. The CDR3 bases are TGTGCCTGGAGGGGACAGGGGGCATCTGAAGCTTTCTTT. The rearrangement links TRBV30 to TRBJ1-1, with TRBD1 matching over 12 bases. CDR1 is GTSNPN, CDR2 SVGIG, per germline (reference sequence). The CDR3 is made up of 13 amino acids. V gave up 3 bases and J gave up 6 bases; unmatched junction bases: 2. The full variable domain, completed using reference TRBV30 and TRBJ1-1, is SQTIHQWPATLVQPVGSPLSLECTVEGTSNPNLYWYRQAAGRGLQLLFYSVGIGQISSEVPQNLSASRPQDRQFILSSKKLLLSDSGFYLCAWRGQGASEAFFGQGTRLTVV.

This clone was found once. The rearrangement joins TRBV30 to TRBJ1-3, with D maybe TRBD1 (6 bases). Trimming stripped 2 bases from V and 4 bases from J, with 12 bases between. The CDR3 extends over 14 amino acids. The V gene's germline CDR1 is GTSNPN and CDR2 SVGIG (reference sequence). The CDR3 reads CAWSLRGVGNTIYF. For the CDR3, the DNA is TGTGCCTGGAGTCTCAGGGGAGTAGGAAACACCATATATTTT. The full variable domain, rest sourced from reference TRBV30 and TRBJ1-3, is SQTIHQWPATLVQPVGSPLSLECTVEGTSNPNLYWYRQAAGRGLQLLFYSVGIGQISSEVPQNLSASRPQDRQFILSSKKLLLSDSGFYLCAWSLRGVGNTIYFGEGSWLTVV.